This T cell receptor (beta chain) was sequenced in a study of cytomegalovirus exposure and HLA in healthy donors. The PCR used 60 Vbeta and 13 Jbeta primers. Here immunoSEQ multiplex PCR was the method, and the copy in TCRdb shows in-frame clones only, minus some. The top ten hold less than 0.95% of the sample, which has 85,000 to 130,000 clones, over 70% seen once. V lost 0 bases and J lost 4, with 6 bases in between. The CDR3 covers 14 residues. Germline loops: CDR1 MNHEY, CDR2 SVGAGI. Sample: PBMCs. The TCR comes from a boy between 10 and 17 years old in good health and CMV-seronegative. This chain connects TRBV6-5 to TRBJ2-2; D gene uncertain. This chain's CDR3 is CASSYSPGTGELFF. The CDR3 bases are TGTGCCAGCAGTTACTCGCCCGGCACCGGGGAGCTGTTTTTT.